This TCR beta chain was documented in a study of T cell responses to AZD1222 COVID-19 vaccine. Repertoires were generated with immunoSEQ multiplex PCR, while TCRdb's copy carries only in-frame clones and drops some. The data hold roughly 36,000 clones, with around nine tenths observed a single time. CDR3 length: 11 residues. Germline values: CDR1 MNHEY, CDR2 SVGAGI. Trimming cost V 7 bases and J 4 bases, with 7 bases left between them. J is TRBJ2-5 and V is TRBV6-5, with a possible D match to TRBD2 (6 bases). The material was peripheral blood, obtained on day 0 of AZD1222 vaccination. This TCR derives from an adult in good health. CDR3 residues: CASNSGETQYF. The CDR3 nucleotides are TGTGCCAGCAATAGCGGAGAGACCCAGTACTTC.